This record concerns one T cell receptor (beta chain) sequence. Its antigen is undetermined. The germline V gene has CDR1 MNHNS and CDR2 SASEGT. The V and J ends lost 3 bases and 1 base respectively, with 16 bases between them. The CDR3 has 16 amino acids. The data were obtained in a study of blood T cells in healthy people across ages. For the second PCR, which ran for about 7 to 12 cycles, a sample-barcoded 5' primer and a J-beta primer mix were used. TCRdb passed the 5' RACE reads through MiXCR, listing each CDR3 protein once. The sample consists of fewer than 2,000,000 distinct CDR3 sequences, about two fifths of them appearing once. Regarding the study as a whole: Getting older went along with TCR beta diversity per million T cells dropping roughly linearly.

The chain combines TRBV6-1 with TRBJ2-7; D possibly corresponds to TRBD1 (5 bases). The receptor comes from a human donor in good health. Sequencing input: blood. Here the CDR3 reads CASSDWSGKGSYEQYF. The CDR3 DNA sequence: TGTGCCAGCAGTGACTGGTCAGGGAAGGGATCCTACGAGCAGTACTTC.